The rows below give T cell receptor beta chains drawn from one sample of a study of T cell changes during pregnancy in multiple sclerosis. Libraries were prepared by immunoSEQ multiplex PCR; TCRdb keeps only in-frame clonotypes and omits some of them. The table has tens of thousands of clones, around 92% seen once. The sample here was CD4+ T cells from peripheral blood mononuclear cells, taken after pregnancy. The receptor set was obtained from a female donor with multiple sclerosis, enrolled in a pregnancy study. Both conserved end residues are part of each CDR3. D genes are given only for firm matches. Clone size is stated in some rows and not others, as once, few, many or a class when expanded.

V gene	CDR3 length	D gene	clone size	J gene	CDR3 protein	CDR3 DNA
TRBV29-1	13	TRBD1	NA	TRBJ1-2	CSVGQGLNYGYTF	TGCAGCGTGGGACAGGGCCTAAACTATGGCTACACCTTC
TRBV19	14	TRBD1	NA	TRBJ1-5	CASRDREGGQPQHF	TGTGCCAGTAGAGACAGGGAAGGCGGTCAGCCCCAGCATTTT
TRBV5-8	14	NA	NA	TRBJ2-6	CASSFLSGANVLTF	TGTGCCAGCAGCTTTCTCTCTGGGGCCAACGTCCTGACTTTC
TRBV19	15	TRBD1	NA	TRBJ1-5	CASSIPGGRSQPQHF	TGTGCCAGTAGTATACCAGGGGGCAGGAGTCAGCCCCAGCATTTT
TRBV5-1	14	TRBD1	NA	TRBJ2-3	CASSYRGSTDTQYF	TGCGCCAGCAGCTACAGGGGGAGTACAGATACGCAGTATTTT
TRBV5-4	15	NA	NA	TRBJ2-5	CASSLELAQEETQYF	TGTGCCAGCAGCTTGGAGTTAGCGCAGGAAGAGACCCAGTACTTC
TRBV5-4	14	NA	once	TRBJ1-4	CASSLAGINEKLFF	TGTGCCAGCAGCTTGGCGGGAATTAATGAAAAACTGTTTTTT
TRBV7-8	19	TRBD1	NA	TRBJ1-3	CASSPDRGGSGDSGNTIYF	TGTGCCAGCAGCCCCGACAGGGGGGGGAGTGGTGACTCTGGAAACACCATATATTTT
TRBV30	15	TRBD1	NA	TRBJ2-3	CAWGGTGAITDTQYF	TGTGCCTGGGGTGGGACAGGAGCAATCACAGATACGCAGTATTTT
TRBV11-2	17	NA	NA	TRBJ2-3	CASSLVTGRGLFDTQYF	TGTGCCAGCAGCTTAGTAACTGGGCGGGGCCTCTTCGATACGCAGTATTTT
TRBV28	10	NA	once	TRBJ2-7	CASSRDEQYF	TGTGCCAGCAGCCGGGACGAGCAGTACTTC
TRBV5-4	14	TRBD1	NA	TRBJ2-7	CASSFGQGRYEQYF	TGTGCCAGCAGCTTTGGACAGGGAAGGTACGAGCAGTACTTC
TRBV7-8	15	NA	NA	TRBJ1-4	CASSRVAGTGEKLFF	TGTGCCAGCAGCCGTGTTGCCGGAACGGGTGAAAAACTGTTTTTT
TRBV4-3	15	NA	NA	TRBJ2-1	CASSQGSGAYNEQFF	TGCGCCAGCAGCCAAGGGTCCGGGGCCTACAATGAGCAGTTCTTC
TRBV7-3	22	TRBD2	NA	TRBJ2-3	CASSARAFGSGGSIYSTDTQYF	TGTGCCAGCAGCGCGCGAGCTTTTGGTAGCGGGGGCTCCATTTATAGCACAGATACGCAGTATTTT
TRBV6-1	14	TRBD2	NA	TRBJ2-1	CASGWSSGYNEQFF	TGTGCCAGCGGGTGGTCTAGCGGGTACAATGAGCAGTTCTTC
TRBV11-2	18	NA	once	TRBJ2-6	CASSFTARTVSGANVLTF	TGTGCCAGCAGCTTTACGGCTCGGACAGTCTCTGGGGCCAACGTCCTGACTTTC